This T cell receptor (beta chain) was captured by sequencing in a study of cytomegalovirus exposure and HLA in healthy donors. The study's findings and limits: Altogether, about 160 TCR beta chains were recorded as cytomegalovirus-associated. TCR sequences were mostly rare, though some public TCRs occurred in many donors. In an earlier analysis, in under 700 donors, most V segments appeared productive either ~87% or ~30% of the time.

The junction had 4 bases not matched to a gene; V was cut back by 4 bases and J by 5 bases. Per germline, CDR1 MGHRA and CDR2 YSYEKL. CDR3 length: 14 amino acids. About this clone itself: The antigen is not known.

PCR employed 60 Vbeta and 13 Jbeta primers. Sequencing was performed with immunoSEQ multiplex PCR; in TCRdb, only in-frame clones are kept and a portion is missing. The data hold about 140,000 clones, with 75% observed a single time. The rearrangement links TRBV4-1 to TRBJ2-7, with 11 bases that match TRBD2. Sequencing used PBMCs. This receptor was obtained from a man in his late teens or twenties in good health and CMV-seropositive. In DNA, the CDR3 is TGCGCCAGCAGCCTTAGCGGGAGGGCCAACGAGCAGTACTTC. It encodes CASSLSGRANEQYF.